This TCR beta chain was recovered during a study of molecular identifiers for immune sequencing clone quantification (dated by TCRdb to the late 2010s). Regarding the study in general: For a replicate experiment, RNA from approximately 20,000 or 100,000 naive CD8 T cells was divided into five aliquots, and four of the five aliquots were sequenced. This methods study benchmarked molecular-identifier clustering-based TCR repertoire sequencing (MIDCIRS) and TCR RNA copy counting, using CD8 T cells to do so. Paper-wide results and their limitations: Highly expanded clone sizes could be underestimated because identical TCR molecules may share a barcode. Modeling estimated about 3 recovered TCR RNA copies per cell, compared with about 10 by digital PCR, which implies about 30% capture efficiency. Clones above 20 RNA copies held over 98% of molecules in CMV-specific effector cells but under 1% in naive cells. When barcode sub-clustering was left out, chimeric consensus sequences inflated TCR diversity, with chimeras reaching as high as 47%. Spiked-in Jurkat TCR RNA equal to a single cell's worth was reported to be detectable even within 1,200,000 naive CD8 T cells. The naive libraries included spiked-in Jurkat TCR RNA (around nine copies' worth), and this Jurkat TCR RNA is not part of the donor repertoire.

Libraries of naive CD8 T cells were built from approximately 20,000 to 1,000,000 sorted cells, with 10%, 30% or 50% of the purified RNA used. Naive CD8 T cells, defined as CD8+CD4-CCR7+CD45RA+, were FACS-sorted into RLT Plus buffer on a BD FACSAria II. Nine to eleven TCR copies' worth of Jurkat RNA were spiked into about 20,000-1,100,000 naive CD8 T cell samples to test detection sensitivity. Enrichment of CD8 T cells was done with RosetteSep CD8+ T Cell Enrichment Cocktail plus Ficoll-Paque, and ACK red cell lysis came afterward. The library was built by means of PCR. This sample was sequenced with an Illumina HiSeq 4000. Preparation of bulk TCR libraries followed a previously described approach, with the TCR primers listed in Table S5. Purification of total RNA was performed with the Qiagen AllPrep DNA/RNA kit. Before analysis, reads from multiple sequencing runs of one library were combined. The authors' analysis ran thus. Reads were retained only if an exact TCR constant sequence was present, and the retained reads were trimmed to 150 nt and grouped according to their 12-nt molecular barcodes. Reads inside each barcode group were sub-clustered using a 15% Levenshtein threshold, and a quality-weighted consensus sequence was constructed for each RNA molecule. Non-functional sequences were removed, as were lower-count sequences one edit away from another. On the basis of fitting two negative binomial distributions, barcode sub-clusters with fewer than 20% of the maximum read count were discarded. In-frame beta chains were kept once TCRdb had trimmed the public reads at Q25 with fastp and called clones with MiXCR. Rows matching on CDR3 protein sequence are summarized as one entry with the most common DNA and genes. Clone size and V and J calls follow TCRdb, not the original study. This sample has about 640,000 distinct CDR3 sequences in its table, and nearly 20% of those were observed once. The ten most abundant clones make up about 0.9% of the sample.

Concerning this clonotype: There is no known antigen for this receptor. No base qualities exist here, and no much larger clone lies one base off it.

The source of this sequence is a human donor in good health. Some libraries in this study had Jurkat cell RNA spiked in. Sequences were obtained from naive CD8+ T cells from blood, with Jurkat cell RNA spiked in. The cell subset or site label, read with the paper, signifies: FACS-sorted CD8+CD4-CCR7+CD45RA+ naive T cells.

The base sequence is TGTGCCAGCAGTTCGACGCCGGGACTAGCGGTTGAGCAGTTCTTC. This yields the protein CASSSTPGLAVEQFF. The chain was built from TRBV27 and TRBJ2-1; a stretch of 11 junction bases matches TRBD2. CDR1 and CDR2 (MNHEY, SMNVEV) derive from the germline V gene (reference sequence). V trim: 4 bases; J trim: 9 bases; unmatched bases: 8. CDR3 length: 15 amino acids, cysteine to phenylalanine. Only CDR3 DNA remains: 45 bases, in frame from the first base.